This paragraph reports one TCR beta chain. The data belong to a study of blood T cell repertoires in COVID-19. Data came from immunoSEQ multiplex PCR; TCRdb stores just in-frame clones and leaves some out. The sample lists about 300,000 clones, more than 70% occurring once. V was trimmed by 1 base and J by 7 bases, leaving 16 bases between them. CDR3 size: 15 residues. The germline gives CDR1 PRHDT, CDR2 FYEKMQ (reference sequence). The clonotype originates from a woman in her fifties or sixties with acute or convalescent COVID-19. The chain links TRBV13 to TRBJ1-2, with a possible D match to TRBD1 (5 bases). The sequenced sample consisted of peripheral blood. CDR3 residues: CASSLDRGVRSGYTF. CDR3 coding DNA: TGTGCCAGCAGCTTAGATCGGGGGGTAAGATCTGGCTACACCTTC.